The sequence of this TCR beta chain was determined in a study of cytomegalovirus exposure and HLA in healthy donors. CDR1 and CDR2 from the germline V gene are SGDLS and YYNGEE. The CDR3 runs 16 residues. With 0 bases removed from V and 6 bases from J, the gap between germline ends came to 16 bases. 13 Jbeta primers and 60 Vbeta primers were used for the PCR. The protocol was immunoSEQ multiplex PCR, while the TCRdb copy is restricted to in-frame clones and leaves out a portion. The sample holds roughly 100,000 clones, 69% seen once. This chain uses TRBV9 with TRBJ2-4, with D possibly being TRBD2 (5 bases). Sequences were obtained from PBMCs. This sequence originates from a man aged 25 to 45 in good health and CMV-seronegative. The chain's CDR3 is CASSVDIGLVGNIQYF. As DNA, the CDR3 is TGTGCCAGCAGCGTAGATATAGGACTGGTCGGAAACATTCAGTACTTC.